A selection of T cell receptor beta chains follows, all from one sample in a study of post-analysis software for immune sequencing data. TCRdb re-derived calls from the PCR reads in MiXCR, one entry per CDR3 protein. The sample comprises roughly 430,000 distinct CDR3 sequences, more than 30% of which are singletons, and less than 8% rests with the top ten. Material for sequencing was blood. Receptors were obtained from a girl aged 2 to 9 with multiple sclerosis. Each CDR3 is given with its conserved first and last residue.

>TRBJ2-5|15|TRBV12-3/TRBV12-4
CASSLESAVQETQYF
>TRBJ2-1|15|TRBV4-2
CASSPKWLAFNEQFF
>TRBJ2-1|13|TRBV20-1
CSGEQGTYNEQFF
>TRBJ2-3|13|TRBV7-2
CASSFVSRRTQYF
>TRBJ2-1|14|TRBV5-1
CASSLAEYYNEQFF
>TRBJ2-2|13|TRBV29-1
CSVGVTNTGELFF
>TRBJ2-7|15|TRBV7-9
CASSSSRDSPYEQYF
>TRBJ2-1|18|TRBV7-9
CASSRLPWTSGGRDEQFF
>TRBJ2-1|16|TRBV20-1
CSARSSGKTLYNEQFF
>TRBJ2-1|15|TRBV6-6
CASERGGELDNEQFF
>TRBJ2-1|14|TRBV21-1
CARRTTRGGDEQFF
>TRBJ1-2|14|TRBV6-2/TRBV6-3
CASSPGGGNYGYTF
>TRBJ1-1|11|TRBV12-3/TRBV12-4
CASSPWPGAFF
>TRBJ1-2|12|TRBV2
CASRETGYGYTF
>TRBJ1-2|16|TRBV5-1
CASSPQPTDSKYGYTF
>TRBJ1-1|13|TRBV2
CASSDRGVTEAFF
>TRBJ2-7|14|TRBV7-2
CASSFHRGFYEQYF
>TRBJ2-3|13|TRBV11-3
CASSLGGWNTQYF
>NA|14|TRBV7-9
CASSLSGSGDEQYF
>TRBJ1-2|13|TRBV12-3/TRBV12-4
CASRMSANYGYTF
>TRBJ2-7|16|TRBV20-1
CSARDSRLAGVREQYF
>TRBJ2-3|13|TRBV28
CASRPGLAGSQYF
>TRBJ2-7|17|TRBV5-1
CASSLRSWTQGSYEQYF
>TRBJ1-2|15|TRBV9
CASSEDAQGDYGYTF
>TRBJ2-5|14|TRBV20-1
CSASGSKVRETQYF
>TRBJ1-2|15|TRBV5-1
CASRTTPGLIQGYTF
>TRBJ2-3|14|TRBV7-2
CASFGGQGLGTQYF
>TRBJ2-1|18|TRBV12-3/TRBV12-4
CASSPLLFSGRRYNEQFF
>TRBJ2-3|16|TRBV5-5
CASSPRGGQATDMQYF
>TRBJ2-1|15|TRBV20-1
CSARDSTEPRDEQFF
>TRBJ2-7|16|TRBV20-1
CSAHRTSAQHYYEQYF
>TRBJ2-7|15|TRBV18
CASSPGQESSYEQYF
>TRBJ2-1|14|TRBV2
CASREDRPSEEQFF
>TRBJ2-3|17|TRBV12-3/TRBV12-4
CASRGLAGGPTPDTQYF
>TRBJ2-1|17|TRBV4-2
CASSQQNRDRGGYEQFF
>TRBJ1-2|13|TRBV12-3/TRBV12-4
CASRPPDRAGYTF
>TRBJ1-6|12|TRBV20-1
CSARRAPEPLHF